The entry below gives a single T cell receptor (beta chain) sequence along with its context. In the original analysis: For nucleated cells, counts were estimated from reference gene primer amplification. Using immunoSEQ multiplex PCR, the repertoire was profiled, and TCRdb retains in-frame clones only, with some absent. Clonal size and the V and J genes are those of that table, whereas D and trimming came from the DNA. The sample has about 120,000 clones, over 80% seen once. These data originate in a study of blood T cell repertoires in COVID-19. Study-wide background: Collection of acute and convalescent COVID-19 samples took place in the United States, Italy and Spain. In each case, the material was cDNA or gDNA derived from T cells, B-cell-depleted T cells, or PBMCs.

This CDR3 is built from 14 residues. Trimming removed 2 bases at V and 5 bases at J, with 13 bases between. Germline V gives CDR1 SGHRS, CDR2 YFSETQ. Sequencing was performed on PBMCs or T cells enriched from blood (not recorded which). The TCR comes from a woman in her twenties or thirties who had recovered from COVID-19. The chain recombines TRBV5-1 with TRBJ1-1; D might be TRBD1 (5 bases). CDR3 sequence (DNA): TGCGCCAGCAGCTTCGGGGGGATGGGGACTGAAGCTTTCTTT. Residues: CASSFGGMGTEAFF.